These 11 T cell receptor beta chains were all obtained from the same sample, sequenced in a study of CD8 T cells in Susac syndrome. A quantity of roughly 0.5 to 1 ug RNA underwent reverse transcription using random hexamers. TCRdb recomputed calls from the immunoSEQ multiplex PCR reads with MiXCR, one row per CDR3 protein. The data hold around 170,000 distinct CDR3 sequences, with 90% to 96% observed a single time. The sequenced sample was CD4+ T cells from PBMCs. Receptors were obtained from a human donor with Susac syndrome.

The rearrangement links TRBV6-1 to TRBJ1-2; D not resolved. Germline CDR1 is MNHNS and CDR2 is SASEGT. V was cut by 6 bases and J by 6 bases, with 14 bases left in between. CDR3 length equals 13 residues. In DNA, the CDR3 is TGTGCCAGCAGCCCAAGTTACGGTCATGGCTACACCTTC. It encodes CASSPSYGHGYTF.

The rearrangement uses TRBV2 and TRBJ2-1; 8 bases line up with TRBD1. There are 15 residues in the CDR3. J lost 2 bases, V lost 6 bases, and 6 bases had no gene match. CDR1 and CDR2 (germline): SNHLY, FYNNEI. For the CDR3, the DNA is TGTGCCAGCAGCGCCGGACAGGGCGCCTACAATGAGCAGTTCTTC. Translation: CASSAGQGAYNEQFF.

The CDR3 reads CASSLVTGLWEKLFF. The CDR3 DNA reads TGTGCCAGCAGTTTGGTAACAGGGCTTTGGGAAAAACTGTTTTTT. This chain links TRBV28 with TRBJ1-4, with a possible D match to TRBD1 (6 bases). Germline lookup yields CDR1 MDHEN and CDR2 SYDVKM. This CDR3 is 15 amino acids long. The V and J ends lost 3 bases and 8 bases respectively, with 16 bases between them.

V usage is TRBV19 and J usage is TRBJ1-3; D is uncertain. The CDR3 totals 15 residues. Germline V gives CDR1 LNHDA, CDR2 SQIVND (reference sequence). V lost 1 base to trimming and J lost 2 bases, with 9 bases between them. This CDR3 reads CASSIVGGTGNTIYF. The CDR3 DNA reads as TGTGCCAGTAGTATAGTCGGCGGGACTGGAAACACCATATATTTT.

The CDR3 coding sequence is TGTGCCAGCAGTGGGATACGGACTAGCGGGGTCGAGCAGTTCTTC. Protein product: CASSGIRTSGVEQFF. The V gene is TRBV2, the J gene TRBJ2-1; TRBD2 matches 12 bases. The junction had 8 bases not matched to a gene; V was cut back by 4 bases and J by 10 bases. CDR1 SNHLY and CDR2 FYNNEI come from the germline V gene. The CDR3 has 15 amino acids. The whole variable domain, filled in from reference TRBV2 and TRBJ2-1, reads EPEVTQTPSHQVTQMGQEVILRCVPISNHLYFYWYRQILGQKVEFLVSFYNNEISEKSEIFDDQFSVERPDGSNFTLKIRSTKLEDSAMYFCASSGIRTSGVEQFFGPGTRLTVL.

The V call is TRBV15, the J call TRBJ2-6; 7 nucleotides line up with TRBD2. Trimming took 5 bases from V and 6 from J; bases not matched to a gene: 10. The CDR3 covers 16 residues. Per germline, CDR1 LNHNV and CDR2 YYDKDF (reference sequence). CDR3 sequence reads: CATSAYGGGVANVLTF. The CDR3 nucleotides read TGTGCCACCAGCGCATATGGGGGGGGAGTGGCCAACGTCCTGACTTTC.

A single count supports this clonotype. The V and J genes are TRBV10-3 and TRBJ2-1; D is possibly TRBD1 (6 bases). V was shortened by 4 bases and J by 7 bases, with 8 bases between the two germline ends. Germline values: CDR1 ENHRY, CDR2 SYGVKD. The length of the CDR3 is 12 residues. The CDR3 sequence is CAISGTANEQFF. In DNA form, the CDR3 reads TGTGCCATCAGTGGGACAGCGAATGAGCAGTTCTTC.

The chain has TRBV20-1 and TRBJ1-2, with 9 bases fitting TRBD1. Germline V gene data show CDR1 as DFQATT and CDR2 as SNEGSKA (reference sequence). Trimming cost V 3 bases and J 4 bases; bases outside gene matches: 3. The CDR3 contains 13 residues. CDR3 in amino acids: CSASRGQGYGYTF. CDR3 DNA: TGCAGTGCTAGCAGGGGACAGGGCTATGGCTACACCTTC.

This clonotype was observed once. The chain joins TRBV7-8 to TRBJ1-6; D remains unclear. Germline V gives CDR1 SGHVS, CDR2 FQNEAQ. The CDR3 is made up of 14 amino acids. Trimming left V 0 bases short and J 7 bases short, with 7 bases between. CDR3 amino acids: CASSLAGNNSPLHF. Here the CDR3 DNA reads TGTGCCAGCAGCTTAGCGGGGAACAATTCACCCCTCCACTTT.

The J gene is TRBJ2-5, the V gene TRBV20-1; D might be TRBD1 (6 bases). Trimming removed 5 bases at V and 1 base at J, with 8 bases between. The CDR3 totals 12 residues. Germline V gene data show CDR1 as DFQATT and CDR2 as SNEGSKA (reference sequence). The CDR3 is CSAGGLQETQYF. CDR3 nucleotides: TGCAGTGCTGGGGGCCTCCAAGAGACCCAGTACTTC.

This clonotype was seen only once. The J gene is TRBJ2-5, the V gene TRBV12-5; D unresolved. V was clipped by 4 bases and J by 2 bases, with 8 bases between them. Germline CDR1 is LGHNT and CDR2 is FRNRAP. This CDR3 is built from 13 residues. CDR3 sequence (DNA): TGTGCTAGTGGTTCGGAGTCACAAGAGACCCAGTACTTC. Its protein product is CASGSESQETQYF.